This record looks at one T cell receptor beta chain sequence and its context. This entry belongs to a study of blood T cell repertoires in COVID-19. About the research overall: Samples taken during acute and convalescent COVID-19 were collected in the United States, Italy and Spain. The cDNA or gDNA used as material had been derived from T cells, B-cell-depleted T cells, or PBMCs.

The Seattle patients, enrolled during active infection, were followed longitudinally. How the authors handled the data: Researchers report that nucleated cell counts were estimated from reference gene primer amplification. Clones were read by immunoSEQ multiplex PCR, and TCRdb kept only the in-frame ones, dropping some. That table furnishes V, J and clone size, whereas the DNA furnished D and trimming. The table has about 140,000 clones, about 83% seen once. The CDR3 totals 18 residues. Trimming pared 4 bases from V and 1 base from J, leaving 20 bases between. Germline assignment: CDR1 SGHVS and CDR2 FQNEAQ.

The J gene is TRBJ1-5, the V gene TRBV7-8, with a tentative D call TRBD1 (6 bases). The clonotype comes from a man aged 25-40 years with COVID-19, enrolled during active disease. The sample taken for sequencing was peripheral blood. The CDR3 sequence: CASSSYRIYRASNQPQHF. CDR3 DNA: TGTGCCAGCAGCTCCTACCGTATCTACAGGGCGAGCAATCAGCCCCAGCATTTT.